In its sample, the clone carrying this T cell receptor (beta chain) was seen a few times. This entry belongs to a study of blood T cell repertoires in COVID-19. Across the whole study: Acute-phase and convalescent COVID-19 samples originated in the United States, Italy and Spain.

Original handling: The authors estimated nucleated cell counts from reference gene primer amplification. The method was immunoSEQ multiplex PCR; TCRdb's version includes in-frame clones alone and lacks a portion of them. V, J and clone size derive from that table, while D and trimming were established from the DNA sequence. The data contain about 210,000 clones, about 91% of them seen just once; the ten biggest clones take up approximately 1.2%. This CDR3 has 17 residues. The V end was cut by 7 bases, the J end by 0 bases, with 19 bases between. The germline CDR1 and CDR2 sequences are SGHTA and FQGNSA.

V and J are TRBV7-2 and TRBJ2-4, with D possibly TRBD2 on 6 matching bases. This TCR was sampled from a young man with acute or convalescent COVID-19. The sequencing sample was made of peripheral blood. The CDR3 is CASTPHLGGIAKNIQYF. The CDR3 nucleotides are TGTGCCAGCACCCCCCATTTGGGGGGTATAGCCAAAAACATTCAGTACTTC.